This T cell receptor beta chain appears in the sequencing data of a study of CD8 T cells in ankylosing spondylitis. CDR1 DFQATT and CDR2 SNEGSKA come from the germline V gene (reference sequence). This CDR3 region has 16 residues. J gave up 9 bases and V 4 bases, and 13 bases lay outside the gene matches. From the 5' RACE reads, TCRdb called clonotypes with MiXCR, one entry per CDR3 protein. There are about 250,000 distinct CDR3 sequences in the sample; roughly a third occur only once, and around 4% lies in the top ten. This clonotype came up many times. The antigen is not known. Study results and caveats: Apparently characteristic of ankylosing spondylitis blood was a TCR beta motif (about eight highly homologous variants). As for the disease-linked clones, they showed a CD8+ phenotype and occurred at relatively low frequencies in peripheral blood. Significantly higher representation of disease-linked clones was reported for matched ankylosing spondylitis synovial fluid.

The chain is built from TRBV20-1 and TRBJ2-1; TRBD2 aligns across 12 bases. Sample: blood, either unsorted or a sorted T cell fraction (not recorded which). This receptor was obtained from a male donor with ankylosing spondylitis or in good health (not recorded which). CDR3 in amino acids: CSATQTSGGHQGEQFF. The CDR3 nucleotides are TGCAGTGCTACCCAGACTAGCGGGGGACATCAGGGTGAGCAGTTCTTC.